This entry describes one T cell receptor (beta chain). Its matching antigen is unknown. This sample stems from a study of cytomegalovirus exposure and HLA in healthy donors. The PCR contained 60 Vbeta and 13 Jbeta primers. TCRdb keeps only in-frame clones here, not all; method: immunoSEQ multiplex PCR. The sample lists 200,000 or so clones, around 82% seen once, with about 0.25% in the top ten. The study, taken as a whole, reports: Per a later analysis, HLA-associated TCR beta chains showed more clonal expansion than other, equally common TCR beta chains. In vitro testing confirmed a few CMV-associated chains as specific for CMV antigens.

This TCR was recovered from a boy aged 5-17 years in good health and CMV-seronegative. The specimen sequenced was PBMCs.

CDR3 sequence (DNA): TGTGCCAGCAGCTTAGTTGCAGGGGTCAACGAGCAGTACTTC. It yields the protein CASSLVAGVNEQYF. The gene calls are TRBV7-9 and TRBJ2-7, with D perhaps TRBD1 (6 bases). Looked up from germline, CDR1 is SEHNR and CDR2 is FQNEAQ (reference sequence). The CDR3 extends over 14 amino acids. The V and J ends lost 1 base and 5 bases respectively, with 12 bases between them. Full variable domain (outside the CDR3, taken from reference TRBV7-9 and TRBJ2-7): DTGVSQNPRHKITKRGQNVTFRCDPISEHNRLYWYRQTLGQGPEFLTYFQNEAQLEKSRLLSDRFSAERPKGSFSTLEIQRTEQGDSAMYLCASSLVAGVNEQYFGPGTRLTVT.